These T cell receptor beta chains were read from a single sample in a study of technical replicates of blood from several donors. Method: immunoSEQ multiplex PCR; TCRdb's copy keeps in-frame clones and lacks some. The sample records approximately 75,000 clones, nearly 98% being singletons. Material for sequencing was T cells isolated from PBMCs. The receptors come from a human donor in good health. Each CDR3 is given with its conserved first and last residue. Fields, in order: D gene, J gene, clone size, V gene, CDR3 protein, CDR3 DNA. D genes are given only for firm matches. Clone sizes are given selectively: once, few, many, or a class where the clone is expanded.

>TRBD2|TRBJ2-5|.|TRBV7-2
CASSFWTSGLETQYF
TGTGCCAGCAGCTTTTGGACTAGCGGTTTGGAGACCCAGTACTTC
>.|TRBJ1-2|.|TRBV6-1
CAGSRGQGNYGYTF
TGTGCCGGCAGTAGAGGGCAGGGGAACTATGGCTACACCTTC
>.|TRBJ1-2|.|TRBV2
CASSGRGGRPYGYTF
TGTGCCAGCAGTGGGAGGGGGGGCAGACCATATGGCTACACCTTC
>TRBD1|TRBJ2-7|few|TRBV6-5
CASSYGTGGYEQYF
TGTGCCAGCAGTTACGGGACAGGGGGCTACGAGCAGTACTTC
>.|TRBJ2-3|.|TRBV2
CASTRGIGTDTQYF
TGTGCCAGCACCCGGGGAATCGGCACAGATACGCAGTATTTT
>TRBD1|TRBJ2-3|once|TRBV28
CASSQIGTGIDDTQYF
TGTGCCAGCAGCCAAATCGGGACAGGGATTGACGATACGCAGTATTTT
>TRBD2|TRBJ2-3|.|TRBV5-8
CASSPGLAGTDTQYF
TGTGCCAGCAGCCCTGGACTAGCGGGTACAGATACGCAGTATTTT
>TRBD2|TRBJ2-7|.|TRBV30
CAWRGGGTLYEQYF
TGTGCCTGGAGGGGGGGAGGGACTCTCTACGAGCAGTACTTC
>.|TRBJ2-7|.|TRBV4-1
CASSQTASYEQYF
TGCGCCAGCAGCCAGACAGCTTCCTACGAGCAGTACTTC
>.|TRBJ1-3|.|TRBV19
CASSPGSSGNTIYF
TGTGCCAGTAGTCCGGGATCCTCTGGAAACACCATATATTTT
>.|TRBJ2-7|.|TRBV27
CASSWAGSYEQYF
TGTGCCAGCAGTTGGGCGGGATCCTACGAGCAGTACTTC
>.|TRBJ1-2|.|TRBV5-1
CASGPGTGGSDGYTF
TGCGCCAGCGGCCCCGGGACGGGGGGGAGCGATGGCTACACCTTC
>.|TRBJ2-7|.|TRBV9
CASSAGQTYEQYF
TGTGCCAGCAGCGCAGGACAGACCTACGAGCAGTACTTC
>.|TRBJ1-1|.|TRBV30
CAWRQVKASNTEAFF
TGTGCCTGGCGACAGGTTAAGGCGTCGAACACTGAAGCTTTCTTT
>.|TRBJ1-1|.|TRBV9
CASSVSTLTENTEAFF
TGTGCCAGCAGCGTGAGTACCCTAACAGAGAACACTGAAGCTTTCTTT
>.|TRBJ2-3|.|TRBV19
CATRGGRLTDTQYF
TGTGCCACCCGGGGAGGCAGGCTCACAGATACGCAGTATTTT
>.|TRBJ2-5|.|TRBV30
CAWDGGQGSLGETQYF
TGTGCCTGGGACGGGGGGCAGGGGTCGTTAGGGGAGACCCAGTACTTC
>TRBD1|TRBJ2-2|.|TRBV10-3
CAISGPGQGRATGELFF
TGTGCCATCAGTGGGCCGGGACAGGGACGGGCCACCGGGGAGCTGTTTTTT
>TRBD1|TRBJ2-7|.|TRBV6-6
CASSYSGTGNEQYF
TGTGCCAGCAGTTACTCCGGGACAGGGAACGAGCAGTACTTC
>.|TRBJ2-7|.|TRBV15
CATSRDWGSIHEQYF
TGTGCCACCAGCAGAGATTGGGGCTCAATCCACGAGCAGTACTTC
>.|TRBJ1-4|.|TRBV5-1
CASSSVQVSTNEKLFF
TGCGCCAGCAGCTCTGTACAGGTTTCGACTAATGAAAAACTGTTTTTT
>.|TRBJ2-7|.|TRBV4-1
CASSLSNRGGSSYEQYF
TGCGCCAGCAGCCTTTCTAACAGGGGGGGGTCCTCCTACGAGCAGTACTTC
>TRBD2|TRBJ2-7|.|TRBV6-1
CASTLAGYYEQYF
TGTGCCAGCACGCTAGCGGGGTACTACGAGCAGTACTTC
>TRBD1|TRBJ1-3|.|TRBV19
CASSLTGNSGNTIYF
TGTGCCAGTAGTTTGACAGGGAACTCTGGAAACACCATATATTTT
>TRBD2|TRBJ2-2|.|TRBV28
CASRREGNTGELFF
TGTGCCAGTCGGCGGGAGGGGAACACCGGGGAGCTGTTTTTT
>.|TRBJ1-2|.|TRBV5-5
CASIVDATGGPYGYTF
TGTGCCAGCATCGTGGACGCCACCGGAGGGCCTTATGGCTACACCTTC
>.|TRBJ2-5|.|TRBV7-2
CASSFSGYQETQYF
TGTGCCAGCAGCTTTTCGGGGTACCAAGAGACCCAGTACTTC
>.|TRBJ2-3|.|TRBV29-1
CSVVVSGSRTDTQYF
TGCAGCGTTGTAGTTTCGGGGTCACGCACAGATACGCAGTATTTT
>TRBD2|TRBJ2-3|once|TRBV5-1
CASSFSRLAGGGLTDTQYF
TGCGCCAGCAGCTTCTCCAGACTAGCGGGGGGGGGCCTCACAGATACGCAGTATTTT
>.|TRBJ2-5|.|TRBV20-1
CSARDVGTQYF
TGCAGTGCTAGAGATGTCGGGACCCAGTACTTC